Listed here are 19 T cell receptor beta chains from one sample, sequenced in a study of CD8+CD57+ T cells in acquired aplastic anemia. TCR beta VDJ and CDR3 were profiled, and genomic DNA was the template. TCRdb reprocessed the reads with MiXCR, giving one entry per CDR3 protein. The sample yields 35,000 to 45,000 distinct CDR3 sequences, 65% to 70% seen once. Sequencing was performed on sorted CD4+, CD8+, or CD8+CD57+ T cells (not recorded which) from PBMCs. The receptors come from a human donor in good health, serving as a control.

J is TRBJ2-3 and V is TRBV5-1; D is unclear. Deletions cut 0 bases from V and 5 bases from J, with 10 bases between. The length of the CDR3 is 14 residues. Per germline, CDR1 SGHRS and CDR2 YFSETQ. The chain's CDR3 is CASSLGGPRDTQYF. The CDR3 DNA reads as TGCGCCAGCAGCTTGGGTGGTCCCAGAGATACGCAGTATTTT. Using reference TRBV5-1 and TRBJ2-3 for the parts outside the CDR3, the full variable domain is KAGVTQTPRYLIKTRGQQVTLSCSPISGHRSVSWYQQTPGQGLQFLFEYFSETQRNKGNFPGRFSGRQFSNSRSEMNVSTLELGDSALYLCASSLGGPRDTQYFGPGTRLTVL.

The DNA for the CDR3 is TGCAGTGCCCGGGACAGGGGGCGGGAAGCTTTCTTT. This sequence encodes CSARDRGREAFF. V is TRBV20-1 and J is TRBJ1-1; 12 nucleotides agree with TRBD1. Germline V gene data show CDR1 as DFQATT and CDR2 as SNEGSKA (reference sequence). The CDR3 runs to 12 residues. Trimming removed 6 bases from V and 8 bases from J; junction bases left unmatched: 4.

The chain links TRBV7-9 to TRBJ1-6, with D unclear. CDR3 length equals 13 residues. Germline lookup yields CDR1 SEHNR and CDR2 FQNEAQ (reference sequence). V was trimmed by 5 bases and J by 8 bases, leaving 10 bases between them. CDR3 amino acids: CASSPIPDSPLHF. The CDR3 nucleotides are TGTGCCAGCAGCCCCATCCCAGATTCACCCCTCCACTTT.

The DNA of the CDR3 is TGCGCCAGCAGCCAACAAAGCACAGATACGCAGTATTTT. As protein: CASSQQSTDTQYF. The rearrangement uses TRBV4-1 and TRBJ2-3; D is unresolved. The V and J ends lost 2 bases and 0 bases respectively, with 3 bases between them. Germline CDR1 and CDR2: MGHRA and YSYEKL. CDR3 length equals 13 residues.

V is TRBV7-8 and J is TRBJ2-7, with a possible D match to TRBD1 (6 bases). The germline V and J ends were trimmed by 9 bases and 4 bases, with 16 bases remaining between them. Germline V gene lookup returns CDR1 SGHVS and CDR2 FQNEAQ. CDR3 length: 13 amino acids. CDR3 nucleotides: TGTGCCAGTAGTCCTGGACAGCCTTACGAGCAGTACTTC. Translating it yields CASSPGQPYEQYF.

This clonotype is medium-sized within its sample. The rearrangement uses TRBV5-1 and TRBJ1-2; 7 positions agree with TRBD1. Germline V lookup: CDR1 SGHRS, CDR2 YFSETQ. The V segment lost 4 bases and the J segment 5 bases; nucleotides outside the gene matches: 5. The CDR3 spans 13 residues. CDR3: CASSATGRYGYTF. The CDR3 DNA reads TGCGCCAGCAGCGCGACAGGGCGGTATGGCTACACCTTC.

This chain joins TRBV14 and TRBJ2-7; D may match TRBD1 or TRBD2 (5 bases each). Per germline, CDR1 SGHDN and CDR2 FVKESK. This CDR3 has 12 amino acids. The V end was cut by 5 bases, the J end by 8 bases, with 13 bases between. The CDR3 loop reads CASSGDGTKQYF. CDR3 nucleotide sequence: TGTGCCAGCAGCGGGGACGGTACGAAGCAGTACTTC.

The chain carries TRBV12-3 or TRBV12-4 and TRBJ2-7; TRBD1 agrees at 9 bases. Unmatched junction bases numbered 11, after V lost 5 bases and J lost 6 bases. The CDR3 is 15 residues long. The CDR3 spells CASSAGTGKACEQYF. The CDR3 region has the DNA TGTGCCAGCAGTGCCGGGACAGGGAAGGCCTGCGAGCAGTACTTC.

The rearrangement joins TRBV20-1 to TRBJ2-7; 7 bases map to TRBD2. CDR3 length: 16 residues. Per the germline V gene, CDR1 is DFQATT and CDR2 is SNEGSKA (reference sequence). In nucleotides, the CDR3 is TGCAGGGACCCACAGACACGGACTAGTGAAGTTTACGAGCAGTACTTC. Amino acids: CRDPQTRTSEVYEQYF.

This clonotype has more than one count but fewer than ten. The chain recombines TRBV7-9 with TRBJ2-6; D call uncertain. Per germline, CDR1 SEHNR and CDR2 FQNEAQ (reference sequence). CDR3 length: 13 amino acids. The V end lost 7 bases, the J end lost 2 bases, and 6 bases lay between the germline ends. The CDR3 bases are TGTGCCAGCACAGCAGCTGGGGCCAACGTCCTGACTTTC. This encodes CASTAAGANVLTF.

This chain uses TRBV7-2 with TRBJ1-1, with D perhaps matching TRBD1 (5 bases). The germline CDR1 and CDR2 sequences are SGHTA and FQGNSA. V lost 1 base and J lost 6, with 12 bases in between. There are 14 residues in the CDR3. The CDR3 sequence is CASSLVVGGAEAFF. Here the CDR3 DNA reads TGTGCCAGCAGCTTAGTGGTCGGGGGGGCTGAAGCTTTCTTT.

The chain has TRBV10-3 and TRBJ1-6; D is possibly TRBD1 (5 bases). The CDR3 loop spans 15 amino acids. Germline CDR1 reads ENHRY; CDR2 reads SYGVKD. Trimming took off 4 bases at V and 8 bases at J, with 15 bases between the two ends. The CDR3 DNA reads TGTGCCATCAGTGTCGGGGCGCTTCGGGATTCACCCCTCCACTTT. Translation gives CAISVGALRDSPLHF.

The genes are TRBV30 and TRBJ2-3, with D possibly being TRBD2 (5 bases). Germline V gene data show CDR1 as GTSNPN and CDR2 as SVGIG (reference sequence). The CDR3 length is 14 residues. V lost 1 base, J lost 2 bases, and 10 bases lay in between. CDR3 amino acids: CAWSAGEYTDTQYF. Written as DNA, the CDR3 is TGTGCCTGGAGTGCCGGGGAGTACACAGATACGCAGTATTTT.

At least ten counts were recorded for this clonotype. The V and J genes are TRBV19 and TRBJ1-4, with a possible D match to TRBD1 (5 bases). V lost 6 bases and J lost 4, with 18 bases in between. The CDR3 is 16 amino acids. Germline CDR1 reads LNHDA; CDR2 reads SQIVND (reference sequence). DNA of the CDR3: TGTGCCAGTAGCCCCTCTCCAGGGTTCGGTAATGAAAAACTGTTTTTT. This codes for CASSPSPGFGNEKLFF. The complete variable domain, with remaining parts taken from reference TRBV19 and TRBJ1-4, reads DGGITQSPKYLFRKEGQNVTLSCEQNLNHDAMYWYRQDPGQGLRLIYYSQIVNDFQKGDIAEGYSVSREKKESFPLTVTSAQKNPTAFYLCASSPSPGFGNEKLFFGSGTQLSVL.

The rearrangement joins TRBV7-9 to TRBJ2-7, with D possibly TRBD2 on 6 matching bases. Germline-derived CDR1 and CDR2 are SEHNR and FQNEAQ (reference sequence). V was clipped by 4 bases and J by 2 bases, with 12 bases between them. The CDR3 extends over 14 amino acids. The CDR3 loop reads CASSSRLDPYEQYF. The CDR3 region has the DNA TGTGCCAGCAGCTCGCGACTAGACCCCTACGAGCAGTACTTC.

The V call is TRBV9, the J call TRBJ1-5, with 7 bases matching TRBD1. This CDR3 spans 17 amino acids. Germline V gives CDR1 SGDLS, CDR2 YYNGEE. Trimming at V came to 0 bases and at J to 3 bases, leaving 9 bases not matched to a gene. In DNA, the CDR3 is TGTGCCAGCAGCGTAGTCGCTAGGGGACAGACCAATCAGCCCCAGCATTTT. Translation gives CASSVVARGQTNQPQHF.

The CDR3 sequence is CASSQVVRDGYTF. CDR3 DNA: TGCGCCAGCAGCCAAGTTGTTAGGGACGGCTACACCTTC. V gene TRBV4-3 combines with J gene TRBJ1-2; D may be TRBD1 (5 bases). CDR1 and CDR2 from the germline V gene are LGHNA and YSLEER. V shed 1 base and J shed 8 bases, with 11 bases lying between them. The CDR3 totals 13 residues.

This clonotype has a count of ten or more. V usage is TRBV6-2 or TRBV6-3 and J usage is TRBJ1-1; TRBD1 matches 9 bases. The CDR3 has 13 amino acids. J gave up 5 bases and V 6 bases, and 4 bases lay outside the gene matches. Per germline, CDR1 MNHEY and CDR2 SVGEGT. Here the CDR3 reads CASSFGTGTEAFF. The CDR3 coding sequence is TGTGCCAGCAGCTTCGGGACAGGGACTGAAGCTTTCTTT.

The chain combines TRBV25-1 with TRBJ1-6; D unclear. CDR3 length: 16 residues. Trimming cost V 5 bases and J 0 bases, with 11 bases left between them. Germline V gene sequence: CDR1 MGHDK, CDR2 SYGVNS. CDR3 amino acids: CASSLGPLSYNSPLHF. The CDR3 DNA reads TGTGCCAGCAGTTTAGGACCGCTCTCCTATAATTCACCCCTCCACTTT.